This T cell receptor beta chain came from a study of tumor and adjacent non-tumor tissue in lung cancer. Whole-study context: The cohort had 12 adenocarcinoma, 2 squamous cell and 1 small cell patients. Broader study findings: Top 100 clones took a larger repertoire share in normal lung. Patients with more diverse tumor TCRs had worse survival.

RNA was extracted from bulk tissue without any cell sorting. This non-tumor lung sample came from over 3 cm beyond the tumor edge. TCRbeta libraries were built with three rounds of nested PCR, modified from ARM-PCR. TCRdb reprocessed the multiplex PCR reads with MiXCR, giving one entry per CDR3 protein. Among some 51,000 distinct CDR3 sequences listed, less than 70% were seen once. Germline CDR1 is DFQATT and CDR2 is SNEGSKA (reference sequence). This CDR3 contains 16 residues. As concerns this clonotype: What it recognizes is unknown. Being one base from a much bigger clone, this may be a read error.

This clonotype was obtained from a woman in her 70s with non-small cell lung cancer. The sample consisted of distant non-tumor lung tissue. This chain connects TRBV20-1 to TRBJ1-6, with D unresolved. The CDR3 is CSDRETAPGRDSPLHF. CDR3 coding DNA: TGCAGTGATAGAGAAACGGCTCCGGGGAGGGATTCACCCCTCCACTTT.